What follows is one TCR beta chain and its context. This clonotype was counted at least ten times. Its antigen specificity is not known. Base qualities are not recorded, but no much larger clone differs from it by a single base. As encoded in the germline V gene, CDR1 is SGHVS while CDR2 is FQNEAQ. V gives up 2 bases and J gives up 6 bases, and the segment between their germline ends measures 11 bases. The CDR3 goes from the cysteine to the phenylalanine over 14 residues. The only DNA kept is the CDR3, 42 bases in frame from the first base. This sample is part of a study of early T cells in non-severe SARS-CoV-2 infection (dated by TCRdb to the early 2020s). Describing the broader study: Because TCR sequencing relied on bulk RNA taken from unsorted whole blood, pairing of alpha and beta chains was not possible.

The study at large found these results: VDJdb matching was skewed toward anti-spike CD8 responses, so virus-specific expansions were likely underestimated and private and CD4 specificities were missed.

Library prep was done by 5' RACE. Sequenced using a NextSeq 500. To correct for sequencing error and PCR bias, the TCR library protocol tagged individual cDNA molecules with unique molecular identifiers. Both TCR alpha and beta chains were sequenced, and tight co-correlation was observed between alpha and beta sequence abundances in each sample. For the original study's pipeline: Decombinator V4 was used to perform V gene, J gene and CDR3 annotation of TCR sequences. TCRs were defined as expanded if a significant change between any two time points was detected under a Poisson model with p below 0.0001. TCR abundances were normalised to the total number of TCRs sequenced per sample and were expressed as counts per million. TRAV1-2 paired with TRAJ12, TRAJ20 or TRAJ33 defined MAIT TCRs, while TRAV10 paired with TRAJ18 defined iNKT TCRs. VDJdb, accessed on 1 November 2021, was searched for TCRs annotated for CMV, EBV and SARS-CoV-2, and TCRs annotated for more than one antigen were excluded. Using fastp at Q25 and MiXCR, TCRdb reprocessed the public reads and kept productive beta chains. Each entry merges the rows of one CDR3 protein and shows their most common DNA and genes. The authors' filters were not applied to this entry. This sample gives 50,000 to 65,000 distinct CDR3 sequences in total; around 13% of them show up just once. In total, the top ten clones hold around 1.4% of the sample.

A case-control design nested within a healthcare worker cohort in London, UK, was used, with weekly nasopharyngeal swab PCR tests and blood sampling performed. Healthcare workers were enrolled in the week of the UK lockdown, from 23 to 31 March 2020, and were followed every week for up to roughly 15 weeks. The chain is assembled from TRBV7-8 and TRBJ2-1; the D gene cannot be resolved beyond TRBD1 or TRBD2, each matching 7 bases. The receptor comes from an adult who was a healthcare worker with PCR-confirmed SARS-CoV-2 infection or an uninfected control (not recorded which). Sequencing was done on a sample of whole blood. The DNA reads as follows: TGTGCCAGCAGCTTACAGGGGGGGGTCAATGAGCAGTTCTTC. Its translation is CASSLQGGVNEQFF. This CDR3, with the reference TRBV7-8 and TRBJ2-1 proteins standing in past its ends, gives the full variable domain GAGVSQSPRYKVAKRGQDVALRCDPISGHVSLFWYQQALGQGPEFLTYFQNEAQLDKSGLPSDRFFAERPEGSVSTLKIQRTQQEDSAVYLCASSLQGGVNEQFFGPGTRLTVL.